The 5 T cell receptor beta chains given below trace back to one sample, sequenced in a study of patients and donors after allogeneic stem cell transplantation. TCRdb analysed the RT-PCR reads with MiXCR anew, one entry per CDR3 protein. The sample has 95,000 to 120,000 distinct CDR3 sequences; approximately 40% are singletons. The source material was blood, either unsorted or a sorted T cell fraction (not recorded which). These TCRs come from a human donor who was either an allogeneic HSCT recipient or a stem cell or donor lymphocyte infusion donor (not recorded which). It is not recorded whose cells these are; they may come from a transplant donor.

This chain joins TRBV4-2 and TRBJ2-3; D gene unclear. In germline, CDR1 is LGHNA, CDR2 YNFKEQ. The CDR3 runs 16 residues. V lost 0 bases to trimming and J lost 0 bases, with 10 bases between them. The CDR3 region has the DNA TGTGCCAGCAGCCAAGAGGCGGCCCCTAGCACAGATACGCAGTATTTT. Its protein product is CASSQEAAPSTDTQYF.

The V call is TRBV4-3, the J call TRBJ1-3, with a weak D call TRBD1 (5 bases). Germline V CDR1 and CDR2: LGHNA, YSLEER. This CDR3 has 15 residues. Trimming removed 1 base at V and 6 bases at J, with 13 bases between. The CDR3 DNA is TGCGCCAGCAGCCAAGGAGTCTTGGGGCAAAACACCATATATTTT. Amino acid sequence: CASSQGVLGQNTIYF.

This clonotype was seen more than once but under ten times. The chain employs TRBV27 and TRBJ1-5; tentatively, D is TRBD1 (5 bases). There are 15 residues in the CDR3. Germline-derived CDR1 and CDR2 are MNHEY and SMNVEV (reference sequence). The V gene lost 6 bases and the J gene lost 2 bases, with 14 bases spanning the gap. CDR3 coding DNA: TGTGCCAGCAGGGGGCACCTCCAGCGCAATCAGCCCCAGCATTTT. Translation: CASRGHLQRNQPQHF.

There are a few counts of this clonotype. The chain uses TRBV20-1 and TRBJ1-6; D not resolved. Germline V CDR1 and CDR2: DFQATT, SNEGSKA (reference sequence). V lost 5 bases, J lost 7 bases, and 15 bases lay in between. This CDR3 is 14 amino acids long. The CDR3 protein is CSAVRGRGNSPLHF. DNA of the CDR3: TGCAGTGCTGTCCGTGGAAGAGGGAATTCACCCCTCCACTTT.

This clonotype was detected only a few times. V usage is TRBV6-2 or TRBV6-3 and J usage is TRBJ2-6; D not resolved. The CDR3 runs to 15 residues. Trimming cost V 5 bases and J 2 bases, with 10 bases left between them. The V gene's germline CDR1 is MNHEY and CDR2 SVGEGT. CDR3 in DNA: TGTGCCAGCAGTGACCTAATCGCTGGGGCCAACGTCCTGACTTTC. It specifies CASSDLIAGANVLTF.